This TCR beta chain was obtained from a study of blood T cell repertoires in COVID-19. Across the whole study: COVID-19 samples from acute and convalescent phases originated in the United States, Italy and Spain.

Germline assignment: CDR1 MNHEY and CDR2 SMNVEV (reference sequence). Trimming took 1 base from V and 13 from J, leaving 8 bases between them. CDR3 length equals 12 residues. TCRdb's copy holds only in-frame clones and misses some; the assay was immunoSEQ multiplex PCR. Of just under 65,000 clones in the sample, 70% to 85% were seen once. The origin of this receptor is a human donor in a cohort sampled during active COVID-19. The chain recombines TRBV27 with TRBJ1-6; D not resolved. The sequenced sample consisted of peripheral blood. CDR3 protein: CASSLFSGPLHF. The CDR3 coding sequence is TGTGCCAGCAGTTTATTTTCCGGGCCCCTCCACTTT.